These T cell receptor beta chains were read from a single sample in a study of cytomegalovirus exposure and HLA in healthy donors. Generated by immunoSEQ multiplex PCR, the TCRdb table keeps only in-frame clones and is missing some. Seen here are approximately 150,000 clones, about 88% observed once, and the top ten hold approximately 3.2%. Sequencing was performed on PBMCs. The receptors stem from a young woman in good health and CMV-seropositive. Both conserved end residues are part of each CDR3. The order of the fields is clone size, D gene, V gene, J gene, CDR3 protein, CDR3 DNA. A D gene is named only where the DNA matches it firmly. Not all rows give a size; the values are once, few, many and, for expanded clones, a class.

few	TRBD1	TRBV7-9	TRBJ2-7	CASSSSTGDEQYF	TGTGCCAGCAGCTCCTCCACAGGGGACGAGCAGTACTTC
-	-	TRBV19	TRBJ2-5	CASSLGQQETQYF	TGTGCCAGTAGTCTTGGACAGCAAGAGACCCAGTACTTC
-	TRBD1	TRBV4-1	TRBJ2-2	CASTHTFQTGANTGELFF	TGCGCCAGCACCCACACCTTCCAGACAGGGGCGAACACCGGGGAGCTGTTTTTT
-	TRBD1	TRBV11-2	TRBJ1-1	CASSLDRATEAFF	TGTGCCAGCAGCCTGGACAGGGCCACTGAAGCTTTCTTT
-	-	TRBV6-5	TRBJ2-7	CASSYTASWSSYEQYF	TGTGCCAGCAGCTACACGGCTAGCTGGAGCTCCTACGAGCAGTACTTC
-	TRBD1	TRBV29-1	TRBJ2-3	CSALRDRGTDTQYF	TGCAGCGCCTTGCGGGACAGGGGTACAGATACGCAGTATTTT
-	-	TRBV28	TRBJ2-7	CASSLYPPDGEGEQYF	TGTGCCAGCAGTTTGTACCCCCCGGACGGGGAAGGCGAGCAGTACTTC
-	-	TRBV5-6	TRBJ2-7	CASSSEVHSYEQYF	TGTGCCAGCAGCTCGGAGGTGCACTCCTACGAGCAGTACTTC
-	-	TRBV7-8	TRBJ2-7	CASSLGGGLLSTYEQYF	TGTGCCAGCAGCTTAGGTGGGGGCCTCCTTTCGACCTACGAGCAGTACTTC
-	-	TRBV28	TRBJ2-7	CASSADRTYEQYF	TGTGCCAGCAGTGCGGACAGAACCTACGAGCAGTACTTC
-	-	TRBV19	TRBJ2-3	CASSTGSYTDTQYF	TGTGCCAGTAGTACCGGGTCCTACACAGATACGCAGTATTTT
-	TRBD1	TRBV19	TRBJ1-5	CASSSDRGRPPQHF	TGTGCCAGTTCTTCGGACAGGGGGCGACCGCCCCAGCATTTT
-	-	TRBV2	TRBJ1-2	CASSEALLGKQGYYGYTF	TGTGCCAGCAGTGAAGCGCTTCTCGGGAAACAGGGTTACTATGGCTACACCTTC
-	TRBD2	TRBV4-2	TRBJ2-7	CASSQDLSASGRAYEQYF	TGTGCCAGCAGCCAAGATCTTTCAGCTAGCGGGAGGGCCTACGAGCAGTACTTC
-	TRBD2	TRBV9	TRBJ2-2	CASSASGSIKPGELFF	TGTGCCAGCAGCGCTAGCGGGAGTATTAAGCCCGGGGAGCTGTTTTTT
-	TRBD1	TRBV4-2	TRBJ1-5	CASSQDRTGRNQPQHF	TGTGCCAGCAGCCAAGACCGGACAGGGCGCAATCAGCCCCAGCATTTT
-	TRBD1	TRBV7-2	TRBJ1-5	CASSHGTAGNQPQHF	TGTGCCAGCAGCCACGGGACAGCTGGCAATCAGCCCCAGCATTTT
once	TRBD2	TRBV5-4	TRBJ2-7	CASSPGPSGSLYEQYF	TGTGCCAGCAGCCCGGGCCCTAGCGGGAGTCTCTACGAGCAGTACTTC
few	TRBD2	TRBV27	TRBJ2-3	CASSPGTSGRGGTDTQYF	TGTGCCAGCAGCCCCGGGACTAGCGGGAGAGGGGGGACAGATACGCAGTATTTT
once	-	TRBV5-6	TRBJ1-2	CASSRVEDYPFYTF	TGTGCCAGCAGCCGAGTCGAGGACTACCCATTCTACACCTTC
once	TRBD1	TRBV6-5	TRBJ1-2	CASSYSGQGNGYTF	TGTGCCAGCAGTTACTCCGGACAGGGAAATGGCTACACCTTC
-	TRBD1	TRBV27	TRBJ2-3	CASSSLLGVPGQDTDTQYF	TGTGCCAGCAGTTCCCTCCTAGGGGTACCGGGACAGGACACAGATACGCAGTATTTT
-	-	TRBV7-8	TRBJ2-1	CASSPLSSGLGNEQFF	TGTGCCAGCAGCCCGCTAAGTAGCGGCCTAGGGAATGAGCAGTTCTTC
-	-	TRBV6-5	TRBJ2-3	CASASLSGRDTQYF	TGTGCCAGCGCTAGCCTCTCGGGGAGGGATACGCAGTATTTT
-	-	TRBV6-6	TRBJ2-3	CASTDVANPTDTQYF	TGTGCCAGCACCGACGTAGCGAATCCCACAGATACGCAGTATTTT
-	TRBD2	TRBV6-1	TRBJ2-2	CASATGGVVGELFF	TGTGCCAGCGCTACGGGAGGGGTGGTCGGGGAGCTGTTTTTT
-	TRBD2	TRBV29-1	TRBJ2-7	CSVAMTRGEGGEQYF	TGCAGCGTCGCCATGACTAGAGGGGAGGGTGGCGAGCAGTACTTC
-	-	TRBV30	TRBJ2-3	CAWMRGSDTDTQYF	TGTGCCTGGATGAGGGGGAGTGATACAGATACGCAGTATTTT
-	-	TRBV5-1	TRBJ2-6	CASSPFYSSGANVLTF	TGCGCCAGCAGCCCCTTTTACAGCTCTGGGGCCAACGTCCTGACTTTC
few	TRBD2	TRBV10-3	TRBJ2-7	CAIGKTSGSSYEQYF	TGTGCCATCGGAAAGACTAGCGGGAGCTCCTACGAGCAGTACTTC
once	-	TRBV10-1	TRBJ2-1	CASSQGSSYNEQFF	TGCGCCAGCAGCCAGGGGTCCTCCTACAATGAGCAGTTCTTC
-	TRBD1	TRBV5-1	TRBJ1-1	CASSLTGGQDTEAFF	TGCGCCAGCAGCTTGACAGGGGGCCAGGACACTGAAGCTTTCTTT
-	-	TRBV27	TRBJ2-1	CASSGKNSGYNEQFF	TGTGCCAGCAGTGGCAAAAACAGCGGTTACAATGAGCAGTTCTTC
-	TRBD2	TRBV15	TRBJ2-1	CATSGYPSAGGGSNEQFF	TGTGCCACCAGCGGGTACCCTTCTGCGGGGGGCGGTAGCAATGAGCAGTTCTTC
-	-	TRBV20-1	TRBJ2-7	CSARAEGEQYF	TGCAGTGCTAGAGCTGAGGGCGAGCAGTACTTC
-	-	TRBV6-5	TRBJ2-7	CASKGGGYEQYF	TGTGCCAGCAAAGGGGGGGGGTACGAGCAGTACTTC
-	-	TRBV11-2	TRBJ2-7	CASSLGGQLSSYEQYF	TGTGCCAGCAGCTTAGGGGGCCAACTGAGCTCCTACGAGCAGTACTTC
medium-sized	TRBD2	TRBV2	TRBJ2-5	CASRKGRLADQETQYF	TGTGCCAGCAGGAAGGGTCGACTAGCGGACCAAGAGACCCAGTACTTC
-	-	TRBV4-1	TRBJ2-1	CASSQAGTYNNEQFF	TGCGCCAGCAGCCAAGCCGGGACTTACAACAATGAGCAGTTCTTC
-	-	TRBV5-1	TRBJ1-1	CASSLPGSDTEAFF	TGCGCCAGCAGCTTGCCGGGGTCGGACACTGAAGCTTTCTTT
once	-	TRBV1	TRBJ2-1	CTSSQASCEQFF	TGCACCAGCAGCCAAGCTAGCTGTGAGCAGTTCTTC
once	TRBD2	TRBV10-1	TRBJ2-5	CASSDRLAGGQETQYF	TGCGCCAGCAGTGACCGACTAGCGGGAGGCCAAGAGACCCAGTACTTC
-	TRBD1	TRBV11-2	TRBJ1-1	CASSLAAGGSVEAFF	TGTGCCAGCAGCCTCGCGGCAGGGGGCTCTGTTGAAGCTTTCTTT
once	-	TRBV2	TRBJ2-5	CASSDGKLGTQYF	TGTGCCAGCAGTGACGGAAAACTAGGGACCCAGTACTTC
-	TRBD2	TRBV30	TRBJ2-3	CAQGASGSLDTQYF	TGTGCCCAAGGGGCTAGCGGGTCTCTGGATACGCAGTATTTT
-	-	TRBV19	TRBJ2-5	CASSDSSQETQYF	TGTGCCAGTAGTGACAGCTCCCAAGAGACCCAGTACTTC
-	TRBD1	TRBV7-3	TRBJ2-1	CASSMGQQFYNEQFF	TGTGCCAGCAGCATGGGACAGCAATTCTACAATGAGCAGTTCTTC
few	TRBD1	TRBV19	TRBJ2-1	CASSQGQGPYNEQFF	TGTGCCAGTAGCCAGGGACAGGGGCCCTACAATGAGCAGTTCTTC
-	-	TRBV29-1	TRBJ1-2	CSVGSDFYGYTF	TGCAGCGTTGGGTCAGACTTCTATGGCTACACCTTC
-	TRBD1	TRBV6-1	TRBJ1-2	CASMGQTNYGYTF	TGTGCCAGCATGGGACAGACTAACTATGGCTACACCTTC
-	-	TRBV21-1	TRBJ2-7	CASSGPDYHTYEQYF	TGTGCCAGCAGCGGGCCGGACTACCATACCTACGAGCAGTACTTC
few	-	TRBV6-4	TRBJ2-1	CASRLDEGSEQFF	TGTGCCAGCAGACTCGACGAAGGGAGTGAGCAGTTCTTC